This TCR beta chain was observed in a study of beta chain features in type 1 diabetes. In the study overall: Age, gender and cell yields were alike across patients and healthy donors. All samples yielded 100 million to 140 million examined sorted cells.

This clone was seen only a few times. Its antigen is undetermined. General study findings and limits: Shortening of TCRB CDR3s, moderate but significant, appeared in all four CD4+ subsets of Type 1 diabetes patients.

The authors took one heparinised blood draw, averaging approximately 120 mL, from each donor. Sorting of CD4+ naive, central memory, regulatory and stem cell-like memory cells was performed via CD45RO/CCR7/CD25/CD127/CD95/CD27. V was clipped by 0 bases and J by 3 bases, with 11 bases between them. The length of the CDR3 is 15 residues. Germline V gene lookup returns CDR1 SEHNR and CDR2 FQNEAQ (reference sequence). Every isolated RNA sample was fully reverse transcribed, so sequencing captured expressed TCRB transcripts. Data came from immunoSEQ multiplex PCR; TCRdb stores just in-frame clones and leaves some out. Seen here are 600,000 to 700,000 clones, 13% observed once, and the top ten hold approximately 0.022%.

The sequenced sample consisted of naive CD4+ T cells from blood. The receptor comes from a man between 18 and 29 years old with type 1 diabetes. The chain couples TRBV7-9 to TRBJ1-2; D is ambiguous. The CDR3 sequence is CASSLAMTAYYGYTF. The CDR3 nucleotides read TGTGCCAGCAGCTTAGCAATGACGGCCTACTATGGCTACACCTTC.